This T cell receptor (beta chain) was sequenced during a study of PD-1 blockade in mismatch repair-deficient tumors. Notes on the study in general: Tumor-resident clones, often undetectable pretreatment in blood, expanded then contracted after pembrolizumab.

Sequencing used immunoSEQ multiplex PCR; TCRdb keeps in-frame clones, though not all of them. The table includes around 130,000 clones, around nine tenths detected once. Germline CDR1 reads SGHNT; CDR2 reads YYREEE (reference sequence). This CDR3 is 13 amino acids long. To note about this clone: The antigen is not known. Its ends do not fully match the called genes, so a read error is possible.

V and J are TRBV5-4 and TRBJ1-2, with a tentative D call TRBD1 (5 bases). The sequence came from an adult with mismatch repair-deficient cancer. Sample: peripheral blood, taken roughly 67 weeks after starting pembrolizumab. Here the CDR3 reads CASRPGGGYDYTF. The CDR3, as DNA: TGTGCCAGCAGACCCGGGGGTGGCTATGACTACACCTTC.